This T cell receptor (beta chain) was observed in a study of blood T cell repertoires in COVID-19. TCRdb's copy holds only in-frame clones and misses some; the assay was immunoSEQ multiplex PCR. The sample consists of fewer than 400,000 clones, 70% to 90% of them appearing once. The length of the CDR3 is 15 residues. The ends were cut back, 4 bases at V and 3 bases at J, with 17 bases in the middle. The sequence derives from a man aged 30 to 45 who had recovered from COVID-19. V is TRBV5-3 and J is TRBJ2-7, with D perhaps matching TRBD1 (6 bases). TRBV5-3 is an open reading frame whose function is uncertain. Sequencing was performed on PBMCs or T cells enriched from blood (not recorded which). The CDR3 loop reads CARSAKMDSRYEQYF. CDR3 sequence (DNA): TGTGCCAGAAGCGCAAAAATGGACAGTCGCTACGAGCAGTACTTC.